The clone carrying this T cell receptor beta chain was detected once. From germline, CDR1 is MNHNS and CDR2 SASEGT. Trimming left V 3 bases short and J 0 bases short, with 11 bases between. The CDR3 runs 15 residues. Clones were sequenced by immunoSEQ multiplex PCR, and TCRdb holds only the in-frame ones, with some missing. Counted here are 80,000 to 95,000 clones, approximately 85% occurring once; the ten biggest clones make up around 11%. This entry belongs to a study of blood T cell repertoires in COVID-19. The sample taken for sequencing was peripheral blood. The chain joins TRBV6-1 to TRBJ1-2; D uncertain. The origin of this receptor is a human donor in a cohort sampled during active COVID-19. CDR3 region: CASSEAAAPNYGYTF. CDR3 coding DNA: TGTGCCAGCAGTGAGGCGGCAGCTCCTAACTATGGCTACACCTTC.